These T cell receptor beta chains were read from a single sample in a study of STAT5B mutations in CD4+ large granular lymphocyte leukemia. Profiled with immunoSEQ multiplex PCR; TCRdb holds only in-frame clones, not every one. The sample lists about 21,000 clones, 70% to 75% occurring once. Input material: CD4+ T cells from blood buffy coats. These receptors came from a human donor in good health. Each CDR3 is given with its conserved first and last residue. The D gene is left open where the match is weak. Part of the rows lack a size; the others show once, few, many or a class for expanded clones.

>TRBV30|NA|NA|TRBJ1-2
TGTGCCTGGAGTTCCCCGTCCCTCTACACCTTC
CAWSSPSLYTF
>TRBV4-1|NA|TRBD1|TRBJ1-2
TGCGCCAGCAGCCAACGACAGGGCCCCGACTATGGCTACACCTTC
CASSQRQGPDYGYTF
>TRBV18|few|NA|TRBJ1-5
TGTGCCAGCTCCTCGGGGCAGGCCGATCAGCCCCAGCATTTT
CASSSGQADQPQHF
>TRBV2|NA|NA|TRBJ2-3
TGTGCCAGCAGTCGTCAGGGGTCAGATACGCAGTATTTT
CASSRQGSDTQYF
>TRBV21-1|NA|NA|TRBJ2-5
TGTGCCAGCAGCAAAGATAGGGAAGCGGGAGGTAAAGAGACCCAGTACTTC
CASSKDREAGGKETQYF
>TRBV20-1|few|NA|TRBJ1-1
TGCAGTTTCCTCCGGGCCTCGGAAGCTTTCTTT
CSFLRASEAFF
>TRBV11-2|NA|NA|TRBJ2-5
TGTGCCAGCAGCCCCCGGGACTTTCAGACCCAGTACTTC
CASSPRDFQTQYF
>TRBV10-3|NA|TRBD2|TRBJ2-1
TGTGCCATCAGCACTAGCGGCAGCTCCTACAATGAGCAGTTCTTC
CAISTSGSSYNEQFF
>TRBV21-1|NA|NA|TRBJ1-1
TGTGCCAGCACCCTAATGCCGGGACAGCAAGCTTTCTTT
CASTLMPGQQAFF
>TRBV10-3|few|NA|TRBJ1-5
TGTGCCATCAGTGAGAATGTCGGCAATCAGCCCCAGCATTTT
CAISENVGNQPQHF
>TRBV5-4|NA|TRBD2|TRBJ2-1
TGTGCCAGCAGCCCCGGGGTAGCGGGGGTAGTCTACAATGAGCAGTTCTTC
CASSPGVAGVVYNEQFF
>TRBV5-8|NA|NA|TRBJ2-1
TGTGCCAGCAGCCGAGGGACTGCCACCTACAATGAGCAGTTCTTC
CASSRGTATYNEQFF
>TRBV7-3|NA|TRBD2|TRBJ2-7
TGTGCCAGCAGCTCAGGACGACCCTCGGCGGGAGCTCGGAGCGAGCAGTACTTC
CASSSGRPSAGARSEQYF
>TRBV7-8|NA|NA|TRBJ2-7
TGTGCCAGCAGCTTAATGCAGCTCGAGCAGTACTTC
CASSLMQLEQYF
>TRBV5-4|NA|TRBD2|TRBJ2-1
TGTGCCAGCAGCCTGAGACTAGCGGGTAACAATGAGCAGTTCTTC
CASSLRLAGNNEQFF
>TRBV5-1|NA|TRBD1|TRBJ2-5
TGCGCCAGCAGCTTGGAACCTCAGGGGGCCCAGTACTTC
CASSLEPQGAQYF
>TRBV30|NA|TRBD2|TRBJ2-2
TGTGCCTGGAGTGGTACTAGCGGGAGGGCCGGCGGGGAGCTGTTTTTT
CAWSGTSGRAGGELFF
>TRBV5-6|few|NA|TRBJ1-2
TGTGCCAGCAGCTTTGCAGATACTCTTGGCTACACCTTC
CASSFADTLGYTF
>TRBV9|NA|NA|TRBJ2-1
TGTGCCAGCAGCGTAGAGGGGGGGTGGGCCAATGAGCAGTTCTTC
CASSVEGGWANEQFF